This TCR beta chain is drawn from a study of blood T cell repertoires in COVID-19. Looking at the study overall: The United States, Italy and Spain supplied acute and convalescent COVID-19 samples. PBMCs, B-cell-depleted T cells, or T cells provided the cDNA or gDNA that made up the material.

Authors' methods: Using reference gene primer amplification, nucleated cell counts were estimated. This table comes from immunoSEQ multiplex PCR, and its TCRdb copy is limited to in-frame clones, with some not included. V and J calls and clone size are those listed in that table; D and trimming were worked out from the DNA. The table includes about 78,000 clones, roughly 86% detected once. V dropped 5 bases and J dropped 2 bases, with 12 bases sitting between them. There are 15 residues in the CDR3. Germline lookup yields CDR1 MNHEY and CDR2 SVGEGT. This receptor was taken from a man aged 50 to 60 with active or convalescent COVID-19. The chain combines TRBV6-2 or TRBV6-3 with TRBJ2-2; tentative D call: TRBD2 (6 bases). The sample comprised peripheral blood. The CDR3 protein is CASSLGTFNTGELFF. The DNA for the CDR3 is TGTGCCAGCAGTCTCGGGACTTTTAACACCGGGGAGCTGTTTTTT.